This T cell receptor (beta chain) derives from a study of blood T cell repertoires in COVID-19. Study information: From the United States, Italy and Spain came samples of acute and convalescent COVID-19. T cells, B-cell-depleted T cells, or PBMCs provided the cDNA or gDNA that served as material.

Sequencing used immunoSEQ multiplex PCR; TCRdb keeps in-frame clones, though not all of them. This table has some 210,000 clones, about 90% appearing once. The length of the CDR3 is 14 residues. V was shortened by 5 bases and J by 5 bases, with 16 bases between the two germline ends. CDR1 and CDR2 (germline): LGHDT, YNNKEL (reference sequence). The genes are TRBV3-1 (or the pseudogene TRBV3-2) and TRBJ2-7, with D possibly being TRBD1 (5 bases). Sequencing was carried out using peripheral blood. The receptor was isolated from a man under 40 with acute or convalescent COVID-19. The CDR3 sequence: CASSAQGFVHEQYF. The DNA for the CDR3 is TGTGCCAGCAGCGCCCAGGGTTTTGTCCACGAGCAGTACTTC.